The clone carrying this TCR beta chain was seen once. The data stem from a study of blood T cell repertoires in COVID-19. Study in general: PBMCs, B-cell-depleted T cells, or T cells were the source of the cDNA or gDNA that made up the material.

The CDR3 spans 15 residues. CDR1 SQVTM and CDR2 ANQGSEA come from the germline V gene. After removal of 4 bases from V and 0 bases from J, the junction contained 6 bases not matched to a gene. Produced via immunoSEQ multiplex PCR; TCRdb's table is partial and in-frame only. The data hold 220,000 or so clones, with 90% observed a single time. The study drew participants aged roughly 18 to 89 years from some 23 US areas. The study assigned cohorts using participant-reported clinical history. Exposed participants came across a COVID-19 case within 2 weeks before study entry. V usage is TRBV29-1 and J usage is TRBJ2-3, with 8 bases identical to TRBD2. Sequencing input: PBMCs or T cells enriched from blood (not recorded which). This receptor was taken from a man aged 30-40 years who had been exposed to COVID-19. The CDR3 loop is CSVVYERGSTDTQYF. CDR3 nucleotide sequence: TGCAGCGTTGTATATGAGCGGGGGAGCACAGATACGCAGTATTTT.